Below, one T cell receptor beta chain is given with its context. The antigen is unknown. V was pared by 4 bases and J by 6 bases, with 7 bases of the junction left unmatched. In germline, CDR1 is MNHEY, CDR2 SVGAGI. The CDR3 loop spans 15 amino acids. The sample is drawn from a study of glioma-infiltrating T cells after dendritic cell vaccination. Across the study: Patients had newly diagnosed or recurrent glioblastoma and received dendritic cell vaccines. Study results and limitations: Longer survival after dendritic cell vaccination followed higher pretreatment TIL content.

Patients had residual fresh-frozen tumor tissue and more than two years of survival data. The primer mix had 60 V beta and 13 J beta primers. This table comes from immunoSEQ multiplex PCR, and its TCRdb copy is limited to in-frame clones, with some not included. Among around 100,000 clones listed, roughly 76% were seen once. The V and J genes are TRBV6-5 and TRBJ2-1; TRBD1 matches 9 bases. The receptor was derived from a human donor with glioblastoma. The sequences come from blood, collected before dendritic cell vaccination. The CDR3 region is CASSSWGQGLNEQFF. CDR3 coding DNA: TGTGCCAGCAGTTCCTGGGGACAGGGTCTCAATGAGCAGTTCTTC.